This T cell receptor beta chain was profiled in a study of cytomegalovirus exposure and HLA in healthy donors. The germline V gene encodes CDR1 SGHRS and CDR2 YFSETQ. The length of the CDR3 is 14 residues. V lost 4 bases, J lost 3 bases, and 5 bases stayed unmatched. Primers for the PCR totalled 60 Vbeta and 13 Jbeta. The table came from immunoSEQ multiplex PCR; TCRdb's copy has only in-frame clones and leaves some out. The data show 180,000 or so clones, with approximately 79% seen just once and about an eighth held by the top ten. Points from the study as a whole: Information on immune exposure was restricted to one variable (CMV serostatus).

A word on this clone: The antigen remains undetermined.

Sample: PBMCs. This TCR came from a man between 45 and 60 years old in good health and CMV-seropositive. This rearrangement joins TRBV5-1 to TRBJ1-1, with TRBD1 matching over 8 bases. CDR3 loop: CASSHRGIDTEAFF. The CDR3 DNA is TGCGCCAGCAGCCACAGGGGGATTGACACTGAAGCTTTCTTT.